The clone carrying this T cell receptor (beta chain) was seen a handful of times. No antigen is known for it. Germline V gene data show CDR1 as LNHDA and CDR2 as SQIVND (reference sequence). V was trimmed by 5 bases and J by 5 bases, leaving 24 bases between them. The CDR3 runs 18 residues. These data come from a study of response to subunit inactivated influenza vaccine. Study-level results: Every seasonal influenza vaccination brings in few new T cells, the authors suggested.

TCRdb analysed the RT-PCR reads with MiXCR anew, one entry per CDR3 protein. The table records 500,000 to 600,000 distinct CDR3 sequences, 14% of them present only once. Specimen: PBMCs from blood, collected about 11 days after vaccination. The rearrangement uses TRBV19 and TRBJ1-4, with D possibly TRBD1 on 5 matching bases. The receptor was isolated from a man in his forties or fifties who received an inactivated influenza vaccine. In nucleotides, the CDR3 is TGTGCCAGTAGTCCCTCGAGATGGAGCCGGGACTCCAATGAAAAACTGTTTTTT. Protein product: CASSPSRWSRDSNEKLFF.